This T cell receptor beta chain was retrieved from a study of blood T cell repertoires in COVID-19. The V gene's germline CDR1 is SQVTM and CDR2 ANQGSEA. J lost 7 bases, V lost 1 base, and 17 bases had no gene match. The CDR3 runs to 17 residues. TCRdb's table, derived via immunoSEQ multiplex PCR, lists solely in-frame clones and lacks some. Among roughly 88,000 clones, 80% to 90% were seen once, and the ten largest hold around 16%. Sequencing was carried out using peripheral blood. The sequence derives from a woman aged 80 or over with acute or convalescent COVID-19. This sequence joins TRBV29-1 and TRBJ1-1; 8 bases are shared with TRBD1. CDR3 in DNA: TGCAGCGTTGAAGTAGGAAGGACAGGGTGGGGAAAAGGTGAAGCTTTCTTT. It codes for CSVEVGRTGWGKGEAFF.